The present T cell receptor (beta chain) was sequenced within a study of T cells in Graves' hyperthyroidism and ophthalmopathy. V was clipped by 6 bases and J by 0 bases; unmatched bases: 6. CDR3 length: 15 amino acids. CDR1 is MNHNS and CDR2 is SASEGT in the germline V gene. Researchers amplified the TCR beta CDR3 regions from RNA transcripts. TCR CDR3 underwent first-round RT-PCR with the HTBI primer set. TCRdb re-called the multiplex PCR reads through MiXCR, storing one row per CDR3 protein. The table lists 300,000 to 350,000 distinct CDR3 sequences, around 18% of them singletons. This clonotype was observed at least ten times. As yet, its antigen is unknown. Overall study results and limits: Ophthalmopathy onset followed model prediction by a median about six months.

Sequencing was performed on blood. The TCR comes from a woman in her thirties or forties with Graves' ophthalmopathy. The gene calls are TRBV6-1 and TRBJ2-7; 9 bases match TRBD2. The CDR3 spells CASRQLAGRSYEQYF. CDR3 nucleotide sequence: TGTGCCAGCAGGCAACTAGCGGGCCGCTCCTACGAGCAGTACTTC.